This is a list of T cell receptor beta chains from one sample in a study of human T cells and chemical hapten exposure. TCRdb recomputed calls from the RACE reads with MiXCR, one row per CDR3 protein. The table has about 69,000 distinct CDR3 sequences, around a third seen once. The sample was whole blood, taken in connection with sensitization to the hapten diphenylcyclopropenone (DPC). The receptors here all came from a man aged 35 to 55 with alopecia areata. Some clones in this sample may be carry-over from other donors' samples. Both conserved end residues are part of each CDR3. The D gene is left open where the match is weak. Rows give clone size only sometimes, using once, few, many, or a class for an expanded clone.

d_call j_call v_call clone_size cdr3_aa cdr3_nt
- TRBJ1-2 TRBV6-6 - CASSPGRSREYGYTF TGTGCCAGCAGCCCCGGACGTTCCCGGGAGTATGGCTACACCTTC
TRBD2 TRBJ2-7 TRBV6-2/TRBV6-3 few CASRTGTSGYEQYF TGTGCCAGCAGAACCGGGACTAGCGGCTACGAGCAGTACTTC
TRBD2 TRBJ2-7 TRBV7-2 - CASSSDSGRVYEQYF TGTGCCAGCAGCTCTGATAGCGGGAGGGTTTACGAGCAGTACTTC
- TRBJ1-5 TRBV28 - CASVGRSNQPQHF TGTGCCAGCGTAGGGCGTAGCAATCAGCCCCAGCATTTT
- TRBJ2-7 TRBV20-1 - CSATFGLGGYEQYF TGCAGTGCTACATTCGGGCTCGGCGGCTACGAGCAGTACTTC
- TRBJ1-1 TRBV20-1 - CSARSPEAFF TGCAGTGCTAGAAGCCCTGAAGCTTTCTTT
TRBD1 TRBJ1-5 TRBV12-3/TRBV12-4 few CASRKTGVNGAQHF TGTGCCAGCAGAAAAACAGGGGTTAATGGGGCCCAGCATTTT
TRBD1 TRBJ1-2 TRBV11-2 - CASSLGDRSHTF TGTGCCAGCAGCTTAGGGGACAGAAGCCACACCTTC
TRBD1 TRBJ2-3 TRBV5-4 few CASSLGTGGAGTDTQYF TGTGCCAGCAGCTTGGGGACAGGGGGCGCCGGCACAGATACGCAGTATTTT
- TRBJ1-3 TRBV3-1 - CASSQHGNTIYF TGTGCCAGCAGCCAACACGGAAACACCATATATTTT